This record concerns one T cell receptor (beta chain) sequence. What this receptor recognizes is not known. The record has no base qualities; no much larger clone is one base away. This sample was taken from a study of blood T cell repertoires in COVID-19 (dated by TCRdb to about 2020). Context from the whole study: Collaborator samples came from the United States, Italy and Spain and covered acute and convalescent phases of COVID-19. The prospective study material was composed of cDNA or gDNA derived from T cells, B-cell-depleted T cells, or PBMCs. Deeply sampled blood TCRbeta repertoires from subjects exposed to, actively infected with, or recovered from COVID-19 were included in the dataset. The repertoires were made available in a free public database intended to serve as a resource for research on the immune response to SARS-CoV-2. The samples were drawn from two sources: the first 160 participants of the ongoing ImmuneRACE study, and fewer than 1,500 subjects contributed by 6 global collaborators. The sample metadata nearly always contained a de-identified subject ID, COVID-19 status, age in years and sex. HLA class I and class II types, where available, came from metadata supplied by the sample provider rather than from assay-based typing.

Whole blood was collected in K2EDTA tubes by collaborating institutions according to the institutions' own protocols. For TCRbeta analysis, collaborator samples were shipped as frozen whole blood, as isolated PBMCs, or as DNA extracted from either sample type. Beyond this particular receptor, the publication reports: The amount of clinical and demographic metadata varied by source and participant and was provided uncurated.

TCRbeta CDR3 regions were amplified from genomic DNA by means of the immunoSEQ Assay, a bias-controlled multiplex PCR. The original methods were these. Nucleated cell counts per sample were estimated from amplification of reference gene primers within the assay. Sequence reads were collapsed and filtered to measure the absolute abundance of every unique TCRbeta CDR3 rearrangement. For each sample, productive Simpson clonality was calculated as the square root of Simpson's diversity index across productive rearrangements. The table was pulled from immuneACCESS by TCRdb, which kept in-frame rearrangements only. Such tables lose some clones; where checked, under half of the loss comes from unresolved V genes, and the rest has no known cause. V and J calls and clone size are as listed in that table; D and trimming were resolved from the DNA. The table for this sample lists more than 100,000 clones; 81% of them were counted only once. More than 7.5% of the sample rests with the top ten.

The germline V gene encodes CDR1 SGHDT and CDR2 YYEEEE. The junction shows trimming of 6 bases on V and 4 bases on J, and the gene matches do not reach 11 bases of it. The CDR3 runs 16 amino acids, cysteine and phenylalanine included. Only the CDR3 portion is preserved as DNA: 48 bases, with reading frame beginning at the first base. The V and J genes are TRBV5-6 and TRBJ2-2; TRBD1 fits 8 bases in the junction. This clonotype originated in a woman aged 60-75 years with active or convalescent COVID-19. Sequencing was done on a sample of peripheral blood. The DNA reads TGTGCCAGCACCCGTCGACAGGGGCGTAGCACCGGGGAGCTGTTTTTT. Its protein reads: CASTRRQGRSTGELFF.